The 2 T cell receptor beta chains in this list originate from one sample, sequenced in a study of OX40 agonist ivuxolimab in advanced cancers. Generated by immunoSEQ multiplex PCR, the TCRdb table keeps only in-frame clones and is missing some. This sample yields tens of thousands of clones, of which 75% to 95% are seen a single time; about 14% belongs to the top ten. The specimen comprised CD4+ or CD8+ T cells sorted from blood, sampled in a trial of the OX40 agonist ivuxolimab. Receptors originate from an adult with an advanced solid tumor such as melanoma, head and neck, liver or kidney cancer.

V gene TRBV21-1 combines with J gene TRBJ2-7; TRBD1, the table's D call, lacks a check against the DNA. TRBV21-1 is marked as a pseudogene. This CDR3 region has 18 residues. CDR3 loop: CASSTIVGPTTGGHEQYF. CDR3 coding DNA: TGTGCCAGCAGCACGATTGTGGGACCAACGACAGGGGGCCACGAGCAGTACTTC.

V is TRBV19 and J is TRBJ1-1; no clear D gene. The V and J ends lost 1 base and 1 base respectively, with 7 bases between them. CDR1 LNHDA and CDR2 SQIVND come from the germline V gene (reference sequence). The CDR3 spans 14 residues. The DNA of the CDR3 is TGTGCCAGTAGTATAGCGGGTCGGAACACTGAAGCTTTCTTT. This codes for CASSIAGRNTEAFF.